What follows are 5 T cell receptor beta chains derived from one specimen sequenced in a study of prognosis after radiotherapy for stage I lung cancer. Amplification of the TCR beta CDR3 (from genomic DNA) was done by two-round multiplex PCR. Specific primers for each TRBV and TRBJ gene were what first-round PCR used. From the multiplex PCR reads, TCRdb called clonotypes with MiXCR, one entry per CDR3 protein. The repertoire holds 23,000 or so distinct CDR3 sequences, with under 40% as singletons. The sequences come from PBMCs, collected before or after stereotactic body radiation therapy (not recorded which). These receptors were collected from a donor aged 50 or older with non-small cell lung cancer.

Ten or more counts support this clonotype. The V and J genes are TRBV5-1 and TRBJ2-5; TRBD2 might be the D (5 bases). The CDR3 totals 17 residues. V was cut by 4 bases and J by 5 bases, with 24 bases left in between. Germline values: CDR1 SGHRS, CDR2 YFSETQ. In DNA, the CDR3 is TGCGCCAGCAGCCGGGATTTCGGGCTGGCCGGTACTGAGACCCAGTACTTC. This translates into CASSRDFGLAGTETQYF.

In its sample, this clonotype was seen many times. CDR3 DNA sequence: TGCGCCAGCCAGCTCGGCGGAGATACGCAGTATTTT. Amino acids: CASQLGGDTQYF. The chain uses TRBV5-1 and TRBJ2-3; no firm D call. Between the trimmed V and J ends, which lost 7 bases and 5 bases, there was a span of 11 bases. This CDR3 region has 12 residues. The V gene's germline CDR1 is SGHRS and CDR2 YFSETQ.

This clonotype occurred many times. The rearrangement uses TRBV5-1 and TRBJ2-7, with 7 bases fitting TRBD1. This CDR3 has 13 residues. V was clipped by 6 bases and J by 0 bases; unmatched bases: 3. Germline assignment: CDR1 SGHRS and CDR2 YFSETQ. The CDR3 DNA follows: TGCGCCAGCACGGCAGGGGGCTCCTACGAGCAGTACTTC. Encoded protein: CASTAGGSYEQYF. Combining the CDR3 with reference TRBV5-1 and TRBJ2-7 gives the whole variable domain KAGVTQTPRYLIKTRGQQVTLSCSPISGHRSVSWYQQTPGQGLQFLFEYFSETQRNKGNFPGRFSGRQFSNSRSEMNVSTLELGDSALYLCASTAGGSYEQYFGPGTRLTVT.

This clonotype was detected ten times or more. CDR3 amino acids: CASSQGSSEAFF. The CDR3 DNA sequence: TGTGCCAGCAGCCAGGGCAGCTCTGAAGCTTTCTTT. The rearrangement joins TRBV7-9 to TRBJ1-1; a weak D match, TRBD1 (5 bases). V lost 5 bases and J 6 bases, leaving 10 bases between the germline ends. This CDR3 comprises 12 residues. Germline loops: CDR1 SEHNR, CDR2 FQNEAQ (reference sequence).

The chain uses TRBV10-3 and TRBJ1-3; perhaps TRBD1 as D (5 bases). V lost 6 bases, J lost 0 bases, and 6 bases lay in between. Germline CDR1 and CDR2: ENHRY and SYGVKD. The CDR3 loop spans 13 amino acids. The CDR3 sequence: CAIRGDSGNTIYF. CDR3 nucleotide sequence: TGTGCCATCAGGGGGGACTCTGGAAACACCATATATTTT.